A selection of T cell receptor beta chains follows, all from one sample in a study of blood T cell repertoires in COVID-19. The protocol was immunoSEQ multiplex PCR, while the TCRdb copy is restricted to in-frame clones and leaves out a portion. The sample has 70,000 or so clones; 80% are singletons. The sample consisted of peripheral blood. The receptors here all came from a human donor in a cohort sampled during active COVID-19. CDR3s leave out the opening cysteine and the closing phenylalanine or tryptophan.

V | CDR3
TRBV11-2 | ASRNLGRRPYEQY
TRBV2 | ASSDGYSSPLH
TRBV4-2 | ASSQDNSGANVLT
TRBV27 | ASSLSPSGSVREQY
TRBV23-1 | ASRYGRAYEQY
TRBV28 | ASASQGYEQY
TRBV6-5 | ASARGTGELF
TRBV7-6 | ASSEGTGNYGYT
TRBV9 | ASSVTGEGGYT
TRBV6-2/TRBV6-3 | ASSLRDTQY
TRBV6-5 | ASSYLRGEAF
TRBV9 | ASSVGLATGELF
TRBV6-2/TRBV6-3 | ASSYSGTGGYEQY
TRBV5-4 | ASSPNQGVASTDTQY
TRBV7-8 | ASSQGPSDEQF
TRBV5-6 | ASSLGVANYGYT
TRBV28 | ASSPDGTSTDTQY
TRBV28 | ASSLAVGEQF
TRBV29-1 | SVGRQERGTQY
TRBV9 | ASSEGVSGNTIY
TRBV5-1 | ASNTGANVLT
TRBV4-3 | ASSQDLATGPNEKLF
TRBV30 | AWTPGRSEKLF
TRBV14 | ASSLTGGTEAF
TRBV5-1 | ASSVPGQGKETEAF
TRBV6-5 | ASSLRQGTNEQY
TRBV28 | ASLDSLEAF
TRBV5-8 | ASSLSGGNEQF
TRBV4-2 | ASSQGDRGNQPQH
TRBV28 | ASSLPSGNNEKLF
TRBV29-1 | SAQDRVSYNEQF
TRBV4-3 | ASSQEAGYNSPLH
TRBV28 | ASSLRDRNYGYT
TRBV19 | ASSIRQGTEAF
TRBV28 | ASRGFAGNYGYT
TRBV25-1 | ASALTGGGEKLF